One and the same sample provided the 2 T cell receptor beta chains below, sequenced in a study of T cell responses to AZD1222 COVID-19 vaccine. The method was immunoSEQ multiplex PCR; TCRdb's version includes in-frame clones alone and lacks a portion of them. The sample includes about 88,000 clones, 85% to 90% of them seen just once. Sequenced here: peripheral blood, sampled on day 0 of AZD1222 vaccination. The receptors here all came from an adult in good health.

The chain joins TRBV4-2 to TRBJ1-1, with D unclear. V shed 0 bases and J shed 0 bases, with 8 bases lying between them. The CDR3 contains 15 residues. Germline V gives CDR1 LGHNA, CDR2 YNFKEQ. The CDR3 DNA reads TGTGCCAGCAGCCAAGATCTGGGGATGAACACTGAAGCTTTCTTT. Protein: CASSQDLGMNTEAFF.

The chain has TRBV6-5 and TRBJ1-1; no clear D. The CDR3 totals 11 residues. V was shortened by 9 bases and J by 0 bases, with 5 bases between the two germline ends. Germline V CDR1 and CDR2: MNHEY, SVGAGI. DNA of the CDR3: TGTGCCAGTCCAATGAACACTGAAGCTTTCTTT. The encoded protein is CASPMNTEAFF.